The entry below describes one T cell receptor (beta chain). The sample belongs to a study of T-cell memory formation after mild COVID-19. Turning to the study itself: Largely, TCR clusters stayed within a single donor.

Using its own MiXCR run on the 5' RACE reads, TCRdb lists one record per CDR3 protein. Altogether 340,000 or so distinct CDR3 sequences are present, roughly 13% being singletons, with the ten largest covering about a fifth. This CDR3 contains 15 residues. J was trimmed by 4 bases and V by 8 bases; bases with no gene match: 5. CDR1 and CDR2 (germline): LGHDT, YNNKEL (reference sequence). What was sequenced was PBMCs or a T cell subset sorted from them (not recorded which). This receptor was taken from a man between 18 and 29 years old who had mild COVID-19 (a few samples of this study predate the infection). Cell type and time point are not known. J is TRBJ2-2 and V is TRBV3-1; 12 bases fit TRBD2. The chain's CDR3 is CASARTSGATGELFF. The CDR3, as DNA: TGTGCCAGCGCCCGGACTAGCGGGGCCACCGGGGAGCTGTTTTTT. The full variable domain, completed using reference TRBV3-1 and TRBJ2-2, is DTAVSQTPKYLVTQMGNDKSIKCEQNLGHDTMYWYKQDSKKFLKIMFSYNNKELIINETVPNRFSPKSPDKAHLNLHINSLELGDSAVYFCASARTSGATGELFFGEGSRLTVL.